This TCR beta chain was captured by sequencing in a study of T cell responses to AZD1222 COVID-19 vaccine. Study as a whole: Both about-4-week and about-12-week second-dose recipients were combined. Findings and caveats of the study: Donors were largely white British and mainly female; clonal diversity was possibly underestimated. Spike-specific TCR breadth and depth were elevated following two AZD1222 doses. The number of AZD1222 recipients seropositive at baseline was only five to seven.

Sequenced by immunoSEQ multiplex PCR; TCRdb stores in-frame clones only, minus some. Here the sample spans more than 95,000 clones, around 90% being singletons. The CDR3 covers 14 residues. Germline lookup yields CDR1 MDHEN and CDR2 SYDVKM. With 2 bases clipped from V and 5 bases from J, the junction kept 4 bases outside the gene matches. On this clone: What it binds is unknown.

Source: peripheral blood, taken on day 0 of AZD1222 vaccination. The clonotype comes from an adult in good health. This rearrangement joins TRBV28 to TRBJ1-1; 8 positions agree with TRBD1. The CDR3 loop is CASSLAGGRTEAFF. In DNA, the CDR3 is TGTGCCAGCAGTTTAGCAGGGGGCCGGACTGAAGCTTTCTTT.